Given below is one T cell receptor (beta chain) in context. TCRdb's copy holds only in-frame clones and misses some; the assay was immunoSEQ multiplex PCR. The sample contains fewer than 300,000 clones, about 89% of which appear only once. This CDR3 region has 14 residues. The germline V gene has CDR1 LNHDA and CDR2 SQIVND (reference sequence). The V gene lost 9 bases and the J gene lost 4 bases, with 16 bases spanning the gap. This entry is derived from a study of blood T cell repertoires in COVID-19. This clonotype originated in a man aged 25-45 years with acute or convalescent COVID-19. Sequencing was done on a sample of peripheral blood. The chain employs TRBV19 and TRBJ1-3; the D gene is possibly TRBD1 (6 bases). Here the CDR3 reads CASIRGTSGNTIYF. The CDR3 DNA reads as TGTGCCAGCATAAGAGGGACATCAGGAAACACCATATATTTT.